The present T cell receptor (beta chain) was sequenced within a study of T cell changes during pregnancy in multiple sclerosis. TCRdb's copy holds only in-frame clones and misses some; the assay was immunoSEQ multiplex PCR. Counted here are under 80,000 clones, roughly 86% occurring once; the ten biggest clones make up roughly 1.7%. This CDR3 contains 15 residues. Germline CDR1 and CDR2: SGHAT and FQNNGV. Trimming removed 8 bases at V and 0 bases at J, with 17 bases between. The sample holds one count of this clone. This TCR came from a female donor with multiple sclerosis, enrolled in a pregnancy study. Sequencing used peripheral blood, obtained in the first trimester of pregnancy. The chain recombines TRBV11-2 with TRBJ2-7; tentative D call: TRBD2 (5 bases). The CDR3 sequence: CASSFGLASSYEQYF. The CDR3 region has the DNA TGTGCCAGCTCCTTCGGACTCGCGAGCTCCTACGAGCAGTACTTC.